The clone carrying this T cell receptor beta chain was detected many times. Its antigen is unknown. Trimming took 0 bases from V and 3 from J, leaving 11 bases between them. The CDR3 is made up of 15 amino acids. Germline V gene lookup returns CDR1 LGHNA and CDR2 YSLEER. This sample was included in a study of T-cell reconstitution after alpha-beta-depleted transplantation in children. Notes on the study in general: Two months or so post-transplant, alpha-beta T cells reportedly derived from several hundred expanded graft clones.

Preparing the TCRbeta library involved the use of unique molecular identifiers. TCRdb reprocessed the PCR reads with MiXCR, giving one entry per CDR3 protein. Counted here are hundreds of thousands of distinct CDR3 sequences, 15% to 20% occurring once; the ten biggest clones make up approximately 38%. The sequenced sample was PBMCs, mostly from graft donor cells, obtained 360 days after TCRalphabeta/CD19-depleted stem cell transplant. This receptor was identified in a male patient aged 2-15 years who had a stem cell transplant for acute lymphoblastic leukemia, so the T cells may come from the graft donor. This chain links TRBV4-3 with TRBJ2-5; no definite D call. The CDR3 sequence: CASSQDLGWKETQYF. Written as DNA, the CDR3 is TGCGCCAGCAGCCAAGATTTGGGTTGGAAAGAGACCCAGTACTTC.